This TCR beta chain was recovered during a study of cytomegalovirus exposure and HLA in healthy donors. In the study overall: As an earlier analysis found, 150 million to 200 million T cells yielded approximately 100 million unique TCR beta sequences.

Study results and limitations: With later analysis, a missense DCLRE1C variant became linked to TCR beta V- and J-gene trimming. Previous analysis showed most TCR beta V segments were productive about 87% or about 30% of the time.

Concerning this clone itself: The antigen is not known.

Each donor was healthy, and each was a bone marrow donor. With V trimmed by 1 base and J by 3 bases, 3 bases remained unmatched. Germline V gene lookup returns CDR1 SGHNT and CDR2 YYREEE (reference sequence). The CDR3 sequence is 14 residues long. PCR used 60 Vbeta primers and 13 Jbeta primers. Clones were read by immunoSEQ multiplex PCR, and TCRdb kept only the in-frame ones, dropping some. The sample lists around 120,000 clones, approximately 74% occurring once. The sample comprised PBMCs. The rearrangement joins TRBV5-4 to TRBJ1-2, with 7 bases that match TRBD1. The sequence came from a woman aged 45 to 65 in good health and CMV-seropositive. The CDR3 nucleotides are TGTGCCAGCAGCTTGAGAGGGACAGACTATGGCTACACCTTC. This sequence encodes CASSLRGTDYGYTF.